The present T cell receptor beta chain was sequenced within a study of cytomegalovirus exposure and HLA in healthy donors. Amplification used 60 Vbeta primers and 13 Jbeta primers. TCRdb keeps only in-frame clones here, not all; method: immunoSEQ multiplex PCR. The table records about 160,000 clones, 75% to 85% of them present only once. CDR3 length equals 14 residues. Germline V gene data show CDR1 as SGHDT and CDR2 as YYEEEE. The trim removed 2 bases at V and 1 base at J, leaving 2 bases unmatched. The source of this sequence is a girl aged 2 to 9 in good health and CMV-seropositive. The genes are TRBV5-6 and TRBJ2-5; TRBD1 aligns across 7 bases. Sequenced input: PBMCs. DNA of the CDR3: TGTGCCAGCAGCTTAGGGACAGTCCAAGAGACCCAGTACTTC. As protein: CASSLGTVQETQYF.